This T cell receptor beta chain is drawn from a study of blood T cells in healthy people across ages. Donors gave around 9.8 milliliters of peripheral blood apiece. Researchers isolated at least 7 million PBMCs per sample. Concerning this clonotype: The target antigen is unknown.

V was trimmed by 0 bases and J by 6 bases, leaving 6 bases between them. The CDR3 is 13 amino acids. The germline CDR1 and CDR2 sequences are SGHRS and YFSETQ. A second PCR, run for roughly 7 to 12 cycles, used a sample-barcoded 5' primer plus a J-beta primer mix. TCRdb itself ran the 5' RACE reads through MiXCR, one entry per CDR3 protein. Found here are 1.4 million to 1.5 million distinct CDR3 sequences, around two fifths of them singletons; the top ten hold roughly 7.9%. Study-level points and caveats: Per million T cells, the diversity of TCR beta decreased roughly linearly as age advanced.

The chain uses TRBV5-1 and TRBJ1-4; no clear D gene. The specimen sequenced was blood. The TCR was taken from a woman between 18 and 29 years old in good health. For the CDR3, the DNA is TGCGCCAGCAGCTTGGACAATCATGAAAAACTGTTTTTT. Protein product: CASSLDNHEKLFF.